The next 9 T cell receptor beta chains were all read from a single sample in a study of blood T cell repertoires in COVID-19. Method: immunoSEQ multiplex PCR; TCRdb's copy keeps in-frame clones and lacks some. Of around 320,000 clones listed, almost 85% are singletons. Sequenced: peripheral blood. The receptor set was obtained from a human donor in a cohort sampled during active COVID-19.

The chain joins TRBV24-1 to TRBJ1-1; 7 bases line up with TRBD1. Germline V gene data show CDR1 as KGHDR and CDR2 as SFDVKD. The ends lost 2 bases at V and 0 bases at J; junction bases unmatched: 5. The CDR3 runs 16 residues. DNA for the CDR3: TGTGCCACCAGTGATTCGGGGACAGACTTGAACACTGAAGCTTTCTTT. This codes for CATSDSGTDLNTEAFF.

The table lists this clone with many counts. The chain employs TRBV7-9 and TRBJ2-1; 8 nucleotides align to TRBD1. Germline-derived CDR1 and CDR2 are SEHNR and FQNEAQ (reference sequence). The V segment lost 5 bases and the J segment 3 bases; nucleotides outside the gene matches: 3. The CDR3 runs 14 residues. CDR3 residues: CASSQGASYNEQFF. The CDR3 DNA follows: TGTGCCAGCAGCCAGGGGGCTAGCTACAATGAGCAGTTCTTC.

The chain joins TRBV30 to TRBJ1-4; TRBD1 might be the D (5 bases). Germline-derived CDR1 and CDR2 are GTSNPN and SVGIG (reference sequence). The CDR3 has 17 amino acids. V lost 0 bases to trimming and J lost 1 base, with 15 bases between them. The DNA for the CDR3 is TGTGCCTGGAGTGTTGTGGCAGGGAGGCTAACTAATGAAAAACTGTTTTTT. This gives the protein CAWSVVAGRLTNEKLFF.

The chain employs TRBV7-9 and TRBJ2-7, with D uncertain. Germline CDR1 and CDR2: SEHNR and FQNEAQ (reference sequence). CDR3 length: 11 amino acids. V was shortened by 5 bases and J by 7 bases, with 9 bases between the two germline ends. CDR3 nucleotide sequence: TGTGCCAGCAGCAGCTACGAGGAGCAGTACTTC. Residues: CASSSYEEQYF.

Details on this clone: Distinct nucleotide sequences in the sample also encode this CDR3. The J gene is TRBJ1-2, the V gene TRBV6-1, with D perhaps TRBD1 (5 bases). The length of the CDR3 is 14 residues. CDR1 is MNHNS, CDR2 SASEGT, per germline. Trimming took off 1 base at V and 4 bases at J, with 10 bases between the two ends. CDR3 DNA: TGTGCCAGCAGTGAAGGTGGGGGGGGCTATGGCTACACCTTC. It translates to CASSEGGGGYGYTF.

The rearrangement uses TRBV6-6 and TRBJ2-5, with a possible D match to TRBD1 (6 bases). The CDR3 extends over 15 amino acids. Germline V CDR1 and CDR2: MNHNY, SVGAGI (reference sequence). Trimming stripped 7 bases from V and 0 bases from J, with 15 bases between. As DNA, the CDR3 is TGTGCCAGCACCCGGACAGCGTTGTACCAAGAGACCCAGTACTTC. Translating gives CASTRTALYQETQYF.

The V and J genes are TRBV4-2 and TRBJ1-1, with TRBD1 matching over 9 bases. This CDR3 has 15 amino acids. CDR1 is LGHNA, CDR2 YNFKEQ, per germline. V shed 3 bases and J 1 base; nucleotides not matched to a gene: 3. The CDR3, as DNA: TGTGCCAGCAGCCAGGACAGGGGCCCGAACACTGAAGCTTTCTTT. This encodes CASSQDRGPNTEAFF.

This chain uses TRBV5-4 with TRBJ1-2; weak D call: TRBD1 (5 bases). V was pared by 3 bases and J by 4 bases, with 13 bases between. The CDR3 runs to 14 residues. CDR1 and CDR2 (germline): SGHNT, YYREEE (reference sequence). CDR3 amino acids: CASSSPGMPYGYTF. CDR3 coding DNA: TGTGCCAGCAGCTCCCCAGGGATGCCCTATGGCTACACCTTC.

The V call is TRBV5-1, the J call TRBJ2-5; TRBD2 aligns across 14 bases. This CDR3 region has 16 residues. Unmatched junction bases numbered 7, after V lost 4 bases and J lost 5 bases. In germline, CDR1 is SGHRS, CDR2 YFSETQ. DNA for the CDR3: TGCGCCAGCAGCCCGGGACTAGCGGGGGTCCGGGAGACCCAGTACTTC. This gives the protein CASSPGLAGVRETQYF.